This TCR beta chain was captured by sequencing in a study of T cells in Graves' hyperthyroidism and ophthalmopathy. Study-wide findings and caveats: Most clonotypes expanded in thyroid above 0.001 were likewise present in blood. Ophthalmopathy was told apart from stable hyperthyroidism by a 13 V-J model.

This clonotype showed up many times. Its antigen is currently unknown. Diagnosis of hyperthyroidism was new in patients aged 18 to 65, and its duration was under 2 months. Amplification targeted TCR beta CDR3 regions from RNA transcripts. Carried out on the TCR CDR3, a first-round RT-PCR used the HTBI primer set. One entry per CDR3 protein, called by TCRdb with MiXCR from the multiplex PCR reads. The table records 350,000 to 400,000 distinct CDR3 sequences, 15% of them present only once. V was shortened by 1 base and J by 0 bases, with 15 bases between the two germline ends. Germline V lookup: CDR1 MDHEN, CDR2 SYDVKM. CDR3 length: 17 residues.

The sequencing sample was made of blood. This TCR came from a woman in her twenties or thirties with Graves' hyperthyroidism. The J gene is TRBJ1-1, the V gene TRBV28, with no clear D. In nucleotides, the CDR3 is TGTGCCAGCAGTTTATCCATTCATGTGGATATGAACACTGAAGCTTTCTTT. Translating gives CASSLSIHVDMNTEAFF.